This TCR beta chain emerged from a study of cytomegalovirus exposure and HLA in healthy donors. About the research overall: The 666 first-cohort repertoires shared a platform with the approximately 110 validation repertoires, as reported in a later analysis.

CDR3 size: 15 residues. The germline V gene encodes CDR1 MNHEY and CDR2 SVGAGI. Trimming cost V 6 bases and J 3 bases; bases outside gene matches: 7. Sequenced by immunoSEQ multiplex PCR; TCRdb stores in-frame clones only, minus some. The sample lists under 250,000 clones, approximately 87% occurring once. The sequenced sample consisted of PBMCs. This TCR was recovered from a woman aged 18-30 years in good health and CMV-seronegative. The chain carries TRBV6-5 and TRBJ2-5, with 10 positions matching TRBD1. As DNA, the CDR3 is TGTGCCAGCAGAAAAGACAGGGGGCCGGAAGAGACCCAGTACTTC. Translating gives CASRKDRGPEETQYF.